This T cell receptor beta chain was profiled in a study of beta chain features in type 1 diabetes. Between the trimmed V and J ends, which lost 6 bases and 7 bases, there was a span of 21 bases. Germline CDR1 is KGHSH and CDR2 is LQKENI. CDR3 length equals 16 residues. Reverse transcribing all isolated RNA meant expressed TCRB transcripts were sequenced. Profiled with immunoSEQ multiplex PCR; TCRdb holds only in-frame clones, not every one. The top ten hold 0.053% of the sample, which has 250,000 or so clones, around 68% seen once. This clone appeared a single time. This receptor was taken from a man aged 25 to 40 in good health. The sequencing input was naive CD4+ T cells from blood. The J gene is TRBJ1-4, the V gene TRBV18, with D hard to call. The CDR3 spells CASSPKIIQAGEKLFF. The CDR3 DNA reads as TGTGCCAGCTCCCCAAAAATCATCCAGGCGGGTGAAAAACTGTTTTTT.